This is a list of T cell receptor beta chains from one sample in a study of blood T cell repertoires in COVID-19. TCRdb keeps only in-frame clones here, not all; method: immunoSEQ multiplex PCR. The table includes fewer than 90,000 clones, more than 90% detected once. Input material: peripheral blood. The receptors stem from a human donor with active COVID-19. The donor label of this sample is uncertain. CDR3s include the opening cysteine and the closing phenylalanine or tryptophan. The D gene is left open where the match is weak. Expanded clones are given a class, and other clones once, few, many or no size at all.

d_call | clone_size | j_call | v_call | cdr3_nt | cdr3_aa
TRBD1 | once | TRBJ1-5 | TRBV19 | TGTGCCAGTAGTACCGGACAGGGGGGACCTCACCAGCCCCAGCATTTT | CASSTGQGGPHQPQHF
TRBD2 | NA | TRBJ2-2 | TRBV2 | TGTGCCAGCAGTGGGGGGACTAGCGGGAGACTGAACACCGGGGAGCTGTTTTTT | CASSGGTSGRLNTGELFF
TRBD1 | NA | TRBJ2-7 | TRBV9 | TGTGCCAGCAGCGTAGAGGGACAGAGCTACGAGCAGTACTTC | CASSVEGQSYEQYF
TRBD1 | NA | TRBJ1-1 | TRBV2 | TGTGCCAGCAGGTACGGGACAGGGGTTTCGAGAATCTGGAACACTGAAGCTTTCTTT | CASRYGTGVSRIWNTEAFF
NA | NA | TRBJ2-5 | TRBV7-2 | TGTGCCAGCAGCTTAGCTCAGGGCCCCCAAGAGACCCAGTACTTC | CASSLAQGPQETQYF
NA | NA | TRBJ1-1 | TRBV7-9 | TGTGCCAGCAGCTCCGGTGTAGAAGCTTTCTTT | CASSSGVEAFF
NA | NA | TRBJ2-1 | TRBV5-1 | TGCGCCAGCAGCTTGGTGTCCCTATACAATGAGCAGTTCTTC | CASSLVSLYNEQFF
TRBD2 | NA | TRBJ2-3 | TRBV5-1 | TGCGCCAGCAGCCCGAATTCCCGGACTAGCGGGTCGGCGCAGTATTTT | CASSPNSRTSGSAQYF
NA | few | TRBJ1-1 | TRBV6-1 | TGTGCCAGCAGTGAACAGGGTTACACTGAAGCTTTCTTT | CASSEQGYTEAFF
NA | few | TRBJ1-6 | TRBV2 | TGTGCCAGCAGAAACAGCATTTCTAATTCACCCCTCCACTTT | CASRNSISNSPLHF
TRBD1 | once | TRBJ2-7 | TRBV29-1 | TGCAGCGTTGAACTGACGGGACAGGGTACTTCCTACGAGCAGTACTTC | CSVELTGQGTSYEQYF
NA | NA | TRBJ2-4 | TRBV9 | TGTGCCAGCAGCGTAGACTCCGCAGCCAAAAACATTCAGTACTTC | CASSVDSAAKNIQYF
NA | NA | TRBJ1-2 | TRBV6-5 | TGTGCCAGCAGCCAAGGGGTTGGCTACACCTTC | CASSQGVGYTF
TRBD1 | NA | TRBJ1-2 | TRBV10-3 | TGTGCCATCAGGGGGGACAGATATGGCTACACCTTC | CAIRGDRYGYTF
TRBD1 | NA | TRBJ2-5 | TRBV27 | TGTGCCAGCAGTTTGGTCTCGGGACAGGGGCAAGAGACCCAGTACTTC | CASSLVSGQGQETQYF